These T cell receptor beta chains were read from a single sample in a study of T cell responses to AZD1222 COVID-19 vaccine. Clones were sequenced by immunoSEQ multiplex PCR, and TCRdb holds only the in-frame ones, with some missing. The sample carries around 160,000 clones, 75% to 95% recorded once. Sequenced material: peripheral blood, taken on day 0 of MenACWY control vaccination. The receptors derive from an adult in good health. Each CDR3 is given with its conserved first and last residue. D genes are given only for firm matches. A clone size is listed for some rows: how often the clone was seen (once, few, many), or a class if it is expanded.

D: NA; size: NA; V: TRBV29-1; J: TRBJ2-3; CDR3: CSVVSLAYTTDTQYF; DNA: TGCAGCGTTGTAAGTCTAGCGTATACCACAGATACGCAGTATTTT
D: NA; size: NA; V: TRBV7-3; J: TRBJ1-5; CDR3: CASSSWTERGNQPQHF; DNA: TGTGCCAGCAGCTCGTGGACAGAGCGCGGCAATCAGCCCCAGCATTTT
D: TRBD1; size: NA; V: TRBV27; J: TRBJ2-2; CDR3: CASSFVGQGDYGELFF; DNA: TGTGCCAGCAGTTTTGTAGGACAGGGGGACTACGGGGAGCTGTTTTTT
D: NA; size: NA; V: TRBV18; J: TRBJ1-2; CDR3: CASSHLQGQGNDYGYTF; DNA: TGTGCCAGCTCCCACCTTCAAGGGCAGGGAAACGACTATGGCTACACCTTC
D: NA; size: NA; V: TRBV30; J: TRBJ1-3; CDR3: CAWSQGAGNTIYF; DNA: TGTGCCTGGAGTCAGGGAGCCGGAAACACCATATATTTT
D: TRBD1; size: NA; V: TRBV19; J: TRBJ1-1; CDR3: CASKWDSTRNTEAFF; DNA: TGTGCCAGTAAGTGGGACAGTACTAGAAACACTGAAGCTTTCTTT
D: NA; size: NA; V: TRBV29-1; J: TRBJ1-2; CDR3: CSAGRGGTYGYTF; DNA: TGCAGCGCCGGGAGAGGGGGAACCTATGGCTACACCTTC
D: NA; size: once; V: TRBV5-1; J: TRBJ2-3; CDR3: CASSINLGDTQYF; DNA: TGCGCCAGCAGCATCAATTTAGGAGATACGCAGTATTTT
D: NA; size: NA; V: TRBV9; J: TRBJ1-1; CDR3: CASSVGQGYVNTEAFF; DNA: TGTGCCAGCAGCGTAGGGCAGGGGTACGTGAACACTGAAGCTTTCTTT
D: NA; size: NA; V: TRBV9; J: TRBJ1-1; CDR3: CASSVGISNTEAFF; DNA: TGTGCCAGCAGCGTAGGGATTTCGAACACTGAAGCTTTCTTT
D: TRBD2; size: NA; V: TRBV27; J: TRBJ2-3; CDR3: CASSIRLAGVGDTQYF; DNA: TGTGCCAGCAGTATCCGACTAGCGGGAGTGGGAGATACGCAGTATTTT
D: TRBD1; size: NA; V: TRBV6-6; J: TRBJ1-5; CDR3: CASKGADGSNQPQHF; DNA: TGTGCCTCGAAGGGGGCAGATGGAAGCAATCAGCCCCAGCATTTT
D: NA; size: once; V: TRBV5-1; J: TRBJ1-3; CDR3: CASSLSDSGNTIYF; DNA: TGCGCCAGCAGCTTGTCAGACTCTGGAAACACCATATATTTT
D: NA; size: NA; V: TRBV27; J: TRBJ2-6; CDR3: CASRPGGSGANVLTF; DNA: TGTGCCAGCAGACCCGGGGGCTCTGGGGCCAACGTCCTGACTTTC
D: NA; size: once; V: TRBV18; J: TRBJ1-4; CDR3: CASSRGTLEEKLFF; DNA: TGTGCCAGCTCACGGGGGACACTAGAGGAAAAACTGTTTTTT
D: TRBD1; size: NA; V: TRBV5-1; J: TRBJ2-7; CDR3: CASSLRQGDEQYF; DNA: TGCGCCAGCAGCTTGAGGCAGGGGGACGAGCAGTACTTC
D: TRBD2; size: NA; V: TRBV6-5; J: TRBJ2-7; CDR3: CASSYSINSGWDEQYF; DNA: TGTGCCAGCAGTTACTCGATAAATAGCGGGTGGGACGAGCAGTACTTC
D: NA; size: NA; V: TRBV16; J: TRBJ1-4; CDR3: CASSQSVRAATNEKLFF; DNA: TGTGCCAGCAGCCAATCGGTAAGGGCGGCAACTAATGAAAAACTGTTTTTT
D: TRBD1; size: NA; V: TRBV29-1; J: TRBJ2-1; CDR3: CSASRGLTGTGDNEQFF; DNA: TGCAGCGCCTCAAGGGGCCTTACCGGGACAGGGGACAATGAGCAGTTCTTC
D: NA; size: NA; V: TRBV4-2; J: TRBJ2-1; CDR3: CASSQAEGRRNEQFF; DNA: TGTGCCAGCAGCCAGGCGGAGGGACGTCGGAATGAGCAGTTCTTC
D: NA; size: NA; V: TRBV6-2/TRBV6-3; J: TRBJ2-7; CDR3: CASSYNRQDFGYEQYF; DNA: TGTGCCAGCAGTTACAACAGGCAGGACTTCGGTTACGAGCAGTACTTC
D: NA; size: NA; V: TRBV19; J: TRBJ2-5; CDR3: CASSSKGWTQYF; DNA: TGTGCCAGTAGTAGTAAAGGATGGACCCAGTACTTC
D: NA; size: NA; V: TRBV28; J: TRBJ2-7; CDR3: CASSFYPYEQYF; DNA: TGTGCCAGCAGTTTTTACCCCTACGAGCAGTACTTC
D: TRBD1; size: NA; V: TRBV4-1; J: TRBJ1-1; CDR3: CASSLQGADTEAFF; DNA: TGCGCCAGCAGCCTCCAGGGGGCTGACACTGAAGCTTTCTTT
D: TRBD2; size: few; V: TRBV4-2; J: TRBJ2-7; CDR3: CASSPLAGVAYEQYF; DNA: TGTGCCAGCAGCCCGCTAGCGGGAGTTGCCTACGAGCAGTACTTC
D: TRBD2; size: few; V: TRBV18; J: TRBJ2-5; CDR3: CASSQSSGGQGETQYF; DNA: TGTGCCAGCTCCCAATCTAGCGGGGGGCAAGGAGAGACCCAGTACTTC
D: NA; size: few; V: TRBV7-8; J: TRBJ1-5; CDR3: CASSLGDGSNQPQHF; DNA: TGTGCCAGCAGCCTTGGGGACGGTAGCAATCAGCCCCAGCATTTT
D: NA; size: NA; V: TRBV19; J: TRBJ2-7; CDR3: CASRPGVSYEQYF; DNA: TGTGCCAGTAGACCAGGGGTCTCCTACGAGCAGTACTTC
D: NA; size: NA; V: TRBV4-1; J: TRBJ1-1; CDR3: CASSQVLTKGNTEAFF; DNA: TGCGCCAGCAGCCAAGTTCTAACCAAGGGGAACACTGAAGCTTTCTTT
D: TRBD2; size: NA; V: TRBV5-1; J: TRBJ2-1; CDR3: CASSLGDGGSSDEQFF; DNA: TGCGCCAGCAGCCTGGGCGACGGGGGGTCAAGCGATGAGCAGTTCTTC
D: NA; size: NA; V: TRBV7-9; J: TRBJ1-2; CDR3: CASSSGTNGYTF; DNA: TGTGCCAGCAGCTCCGGGACAAATGGCTACACCTTC
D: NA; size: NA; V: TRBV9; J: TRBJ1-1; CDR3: CASSVVMGGAAEAFF; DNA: TGTGCCAGCAGCGTAGTGATGGGGGGTGCCGCTGAAGCTTTCTTT
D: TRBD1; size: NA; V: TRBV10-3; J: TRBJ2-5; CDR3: CAISVGQGVFQETQYF; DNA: TGTGCCATCAGTGTGGGACAGGGGGTTTTCCAAGAGACCCAGTACTTC
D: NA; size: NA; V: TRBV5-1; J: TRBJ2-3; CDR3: CASSLEGSTDTQYF; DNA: TGCGCCAGCAGCTTGGAAGGAAGCACAGATACGCAGTATTTT
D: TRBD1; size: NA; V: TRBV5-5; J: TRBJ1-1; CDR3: CASSPQGGTEAFF; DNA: TGTGCCAGCAGCCCCCAGGGGGGCACTGAAGCTTTCTTT